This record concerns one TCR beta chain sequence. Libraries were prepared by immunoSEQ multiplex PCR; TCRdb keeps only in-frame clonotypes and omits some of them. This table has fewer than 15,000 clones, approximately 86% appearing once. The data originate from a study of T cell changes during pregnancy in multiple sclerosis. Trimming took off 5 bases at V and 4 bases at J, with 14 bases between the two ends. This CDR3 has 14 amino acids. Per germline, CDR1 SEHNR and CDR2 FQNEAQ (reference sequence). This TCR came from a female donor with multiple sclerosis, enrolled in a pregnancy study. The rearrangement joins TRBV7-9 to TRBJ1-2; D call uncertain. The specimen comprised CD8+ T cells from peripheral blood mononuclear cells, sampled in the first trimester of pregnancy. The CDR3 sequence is CASSLLILLYGYTF. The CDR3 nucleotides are TGTGCCAGCAGCCTACTGATCCTCCTCTATGGCTACACCTTC.